The clone carrying this T cell receptor beta chain was counted a few times. The source of the sample is a study of neurological immune-mediated disorders. Time point denoted: longitudinal time-point 3. V was pared by 6 bases and J by 0 bases, with 15 bases between. This CDR3 is built from 17 residues. CDR1 SGHTA and CDR2 FQGTGA come from the germline V gene. From the 5' RACE reads, TCRdb called clonotypes with MiXCR, one entry per CDR3 protein. Of approximately 45,000 distinct CDR3 sequences listed, around an eighth were seen once; the top ten hold about an eighth. The TCR originated in a man aged 25 to 45 in good health. Sequenced material: PBMCs. V usage is TRBV7-3 and J usage is TRBJ2-6; maybe TRBD2 (5 bases). The CDR3 region is CASSPLKGSSGANVLTF. The CDR3 DNA reads as TGTGCCAGCAGTCCTTTAAAAGGGAGCTCTGGGGCCAACGTCCTGACTTTC.